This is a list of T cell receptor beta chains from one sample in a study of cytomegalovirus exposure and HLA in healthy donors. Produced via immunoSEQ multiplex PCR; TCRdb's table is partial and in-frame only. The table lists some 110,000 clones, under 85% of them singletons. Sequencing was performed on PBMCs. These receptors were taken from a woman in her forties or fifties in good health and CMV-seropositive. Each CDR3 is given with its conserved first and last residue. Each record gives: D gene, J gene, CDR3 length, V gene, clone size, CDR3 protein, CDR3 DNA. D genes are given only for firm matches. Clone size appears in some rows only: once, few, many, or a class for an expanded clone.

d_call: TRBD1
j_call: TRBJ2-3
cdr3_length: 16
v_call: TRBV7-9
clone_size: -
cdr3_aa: CASSPRRQGRTDTQYF
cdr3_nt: TGTGCCAGCAGCCCCCGTAGACAGGGACGCACAGATACGCAGTATTTT

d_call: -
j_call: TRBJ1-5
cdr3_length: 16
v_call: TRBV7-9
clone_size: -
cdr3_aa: CASSLAAGRGNQPQHF
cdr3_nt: TGTGCCAGCAGCTTAGCCGCGGGCAGAGGCAATCAGCCCCAGCATTTT

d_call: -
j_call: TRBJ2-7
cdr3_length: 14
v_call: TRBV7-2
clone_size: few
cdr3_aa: CASSLVLQNYEQYF
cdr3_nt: TGTGCCAGCAGCTTAGTTTTACAGAACTACGAGCAGTACTTC

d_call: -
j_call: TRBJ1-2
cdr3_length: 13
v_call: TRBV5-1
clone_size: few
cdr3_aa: CASRNAVQDGYTF
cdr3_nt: TGCGCCAGCAGGAATGCAGTCCAAGATGGCTACACCTTC

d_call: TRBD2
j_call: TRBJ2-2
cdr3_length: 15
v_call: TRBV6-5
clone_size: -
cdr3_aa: CASRQAGGLIGELFF
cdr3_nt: TGTGCCAGCAGACAAGCGGGGGGGCTAATCGGGGAGCTGTTTTTT

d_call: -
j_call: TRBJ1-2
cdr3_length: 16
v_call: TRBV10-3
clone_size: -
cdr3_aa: CAISDRRTSKDYGYTF
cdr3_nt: TGTGCCATCAGCGACCGGCGGACATCCAAGGACTATGGCTACACCTTC

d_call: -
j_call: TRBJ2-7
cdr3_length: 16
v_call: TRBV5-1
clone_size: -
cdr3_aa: CASSLKVARVIDEQYF
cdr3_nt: TGCGCCAGCAGCTTGAAGGTAGCCAGGGTAATCGACGAGCAGTACTTC

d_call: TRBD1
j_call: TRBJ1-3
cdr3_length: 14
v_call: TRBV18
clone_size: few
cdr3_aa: CASSPTGTGNTIYF
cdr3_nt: TGTGCCAGCTCACCGACAGGGACTGGAAACACCATATATTTT

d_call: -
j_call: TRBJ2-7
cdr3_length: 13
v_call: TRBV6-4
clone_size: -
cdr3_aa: CASSARGRYEQYF
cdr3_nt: TGTGCCAGCAGCGCCAGGGGGAGGTACGAGCAGTACTTC

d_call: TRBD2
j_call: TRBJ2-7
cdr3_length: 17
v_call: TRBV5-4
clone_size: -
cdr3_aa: CASTPGGPRQVSYEQYF
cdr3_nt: TGTGCCAGCACCCCGGGGGGGCCCCGACAAGTCTCCTACGAGCAGTACTTC

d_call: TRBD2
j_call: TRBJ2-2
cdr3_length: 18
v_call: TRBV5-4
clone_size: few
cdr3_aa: CASSQDPGVAGNTGELFF
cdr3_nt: TGCGCCAGCAGCCAAGACCCCGGGGTAGCGGGGAACACCGGGGAGCTGTTTTTT

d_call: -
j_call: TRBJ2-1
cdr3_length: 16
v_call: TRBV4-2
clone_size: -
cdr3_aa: CASSQDPGLYYNEQFF
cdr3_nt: TGTGCCAGCAGCCAAGACCCGGGACTTTACTACAATGAGCAGTTCTTC

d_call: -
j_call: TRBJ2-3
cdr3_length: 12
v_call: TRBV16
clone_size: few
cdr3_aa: CASSQSAGTQYF
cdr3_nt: TGTGCCAGCAGCCAATCTGCGGGTACGCAGTATTTT

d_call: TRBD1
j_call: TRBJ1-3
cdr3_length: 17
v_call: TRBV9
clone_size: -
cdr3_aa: CASSPRVGQGTGNTIYF
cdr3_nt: TGTGCCAGCAGCCCCAGAGTGGGACAGGGGACTGGAAACACCATATATTTT

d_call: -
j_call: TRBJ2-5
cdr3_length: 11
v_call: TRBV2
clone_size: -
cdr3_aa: CASNNQETQYF
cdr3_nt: TGTGCCAGCAATAACCAAGAGACCCAGTACTTC

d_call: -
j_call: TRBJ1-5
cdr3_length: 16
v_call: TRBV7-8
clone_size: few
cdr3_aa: CASSLAGGGSNQPQHF
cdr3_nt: TGTGCCAGCAGCTTGGCGGGGGGAGGGAGCAATCAGCCCCAGCATTTT

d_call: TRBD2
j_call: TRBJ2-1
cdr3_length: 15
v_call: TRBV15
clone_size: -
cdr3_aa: CATSGRTSGGNEQFF
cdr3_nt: TGTGCCACCAGCGGCCGGACTAGCGGGGGGAATGAGCAGTTCTTC

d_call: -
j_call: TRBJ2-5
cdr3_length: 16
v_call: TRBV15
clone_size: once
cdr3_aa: CATSRDRGLEQETQYF
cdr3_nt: TGTGCCACCAGCAGAGATCGAGGGTTAGAACAAGAGACCCAGTACTTC

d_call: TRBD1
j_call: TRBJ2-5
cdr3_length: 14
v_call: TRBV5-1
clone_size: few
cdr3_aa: CASSLLTGTETQYF
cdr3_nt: TGCGCCAGCAGCTTGTTGACAGGGACGGAGACCCAGTACTTC

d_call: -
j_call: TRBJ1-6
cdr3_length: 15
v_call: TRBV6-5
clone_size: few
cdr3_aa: CASSYSPLENSPLHF
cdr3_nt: TGTGCCAGCAGTTACTCGCCGTTGGAGAATTCACCCCTCCACTTT

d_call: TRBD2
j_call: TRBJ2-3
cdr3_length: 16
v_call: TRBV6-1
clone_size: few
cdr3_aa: CASSESLAGGTDTQYF
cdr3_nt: TGTGCCAGCAGTGAATCCCTAGCGGGGGGCACAGATACGCAGTATTTT

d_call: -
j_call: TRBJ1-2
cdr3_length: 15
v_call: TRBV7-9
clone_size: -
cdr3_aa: CASSYQTTGTSGYTF
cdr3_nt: TGTGCCAGCAGCTACCAAACTACAGGGACCTCTGGCTACACCTTC

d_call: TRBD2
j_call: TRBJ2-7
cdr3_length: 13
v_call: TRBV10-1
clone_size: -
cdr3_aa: CASSEAGRDEQYF
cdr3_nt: TGCGCCAGCAGTGAGGCAGGGAGGGATGAGCAGTACTTC

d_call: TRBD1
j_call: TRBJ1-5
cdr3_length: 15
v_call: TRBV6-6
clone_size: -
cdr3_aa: CASRDRASGNQPQHF
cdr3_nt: TGTGCCAGCCGGGACAGGGCGTCTGGCAATCAGCCCCAGCATTTT

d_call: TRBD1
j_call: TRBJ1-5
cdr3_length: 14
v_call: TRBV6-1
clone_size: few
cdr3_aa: CASGQGVQGQPQHF
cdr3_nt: TGTGCCAGCGGACAGGGGGTGCAAGGTCAGCCCCAGCATTTT

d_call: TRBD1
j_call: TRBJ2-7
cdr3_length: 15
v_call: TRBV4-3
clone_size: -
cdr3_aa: CASSQIGDRGLEQYF
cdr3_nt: TGCGCCAGCAGCCAAATCGGGGACAGGGGGCTCGAGCAGTACTTC

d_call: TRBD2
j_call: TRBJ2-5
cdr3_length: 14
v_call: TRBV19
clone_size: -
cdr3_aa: CASKLAGGQGTQYF
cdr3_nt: TGTGCCAGCAAACTAGCGGGGGGGCAAGGGACCCAGTACTTC

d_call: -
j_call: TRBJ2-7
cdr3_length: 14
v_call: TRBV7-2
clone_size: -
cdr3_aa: CASSLRQATYEQYF
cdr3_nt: TGTGCCAGCAGCTTACGCCAGGCAACCTACGAGCAGTACTTC

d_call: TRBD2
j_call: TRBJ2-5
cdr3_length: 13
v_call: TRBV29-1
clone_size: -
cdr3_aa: CSVGLAGGETQYF
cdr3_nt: TGCAGCGTTGGTCTAGCGGGGGGAGAGACCCAGTACTTC

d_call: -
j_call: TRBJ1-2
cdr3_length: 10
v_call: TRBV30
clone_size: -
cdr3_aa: CAWNRAGYTF
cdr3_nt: TGTGCCTGGAACAGGGCCGGCTACACCTTC

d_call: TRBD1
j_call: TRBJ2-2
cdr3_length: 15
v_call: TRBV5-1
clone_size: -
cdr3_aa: CASSSHRGSTGELFF
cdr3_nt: TGCGCCAGCAGCTCACACAGGGGCAGCACCGGGGAGCTGTTTTTT

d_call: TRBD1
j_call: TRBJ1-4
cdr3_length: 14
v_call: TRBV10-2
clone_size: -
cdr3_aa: CASSPDRVSEKLFF
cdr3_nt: TGCGCCAGCAGTCCGGACAGGGTTTCTGAAAAACTGTTTTTT

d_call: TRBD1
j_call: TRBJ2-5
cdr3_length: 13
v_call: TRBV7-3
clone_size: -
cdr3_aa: CASSRQGRETQYF
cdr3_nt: TGTGCCAGCAGCCGACAGGGACGGGAGACCCAGTACTTC

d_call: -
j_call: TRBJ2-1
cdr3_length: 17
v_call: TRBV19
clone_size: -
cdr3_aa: CASSIVPGTLSYNEQFF
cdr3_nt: TGTGCCAGTAGTATAGTCCCAGGAACCCTCTCCTACAATGAGCAGTTCTTC

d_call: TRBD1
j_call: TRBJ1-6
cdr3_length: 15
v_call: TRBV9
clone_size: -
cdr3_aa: CASSVEGQDNSPLHF
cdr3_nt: TGTGCCAGCAGCGTAGAGGGACAGGATAATTCACCCCTCCACTTT

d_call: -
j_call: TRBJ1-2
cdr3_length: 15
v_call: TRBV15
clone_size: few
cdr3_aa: CATSREAGAGYGYTF
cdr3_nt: TGTGCCACCAGCAGAGAGGCGGGGGCTGGCTATGGCTACACCTTC

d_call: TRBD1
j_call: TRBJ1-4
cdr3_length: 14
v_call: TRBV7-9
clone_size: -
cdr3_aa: CASSLMEGAGKLFF
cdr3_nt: TGTGCCAGCAGCTTAATGGAGGGGGCAGGAAAACTGTTTTTT

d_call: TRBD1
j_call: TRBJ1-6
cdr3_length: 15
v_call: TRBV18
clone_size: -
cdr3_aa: CASSPPTGDNSPLHF
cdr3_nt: TGTGCCAGCTCACCACCGACAGGGGATAATTCACCCCTCCACTTT

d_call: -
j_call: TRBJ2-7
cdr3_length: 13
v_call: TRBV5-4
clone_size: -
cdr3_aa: CASSLGTRYEQYF
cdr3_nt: TGTGCCAGCAGCTTGGGGACAAGGTACGAGCAGTACTTC

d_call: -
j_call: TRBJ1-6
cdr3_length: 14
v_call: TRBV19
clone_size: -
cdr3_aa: CASSSPFERSPLHF
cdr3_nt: TGTGCCAGTAGTTCCCCTTTTGAGCGTTCACCCCTCCACTTT

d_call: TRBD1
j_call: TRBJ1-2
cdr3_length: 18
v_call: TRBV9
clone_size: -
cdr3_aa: CASSLRTGTAPEGHGYTF
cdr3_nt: TGTGCCAGCAGCTTACGGACGGGGACAGCCCCGGAGGGCCATGGCTACACCTTC

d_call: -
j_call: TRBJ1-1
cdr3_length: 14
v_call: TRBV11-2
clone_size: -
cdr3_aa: CASTAGGVRTEAFF
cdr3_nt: TGTGCCAGCACCGCCGGGGGGGTAAGGACTGAAGCTTTCTTT

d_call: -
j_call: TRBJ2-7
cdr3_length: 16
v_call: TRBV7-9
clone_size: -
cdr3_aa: CASSLEGRGARYEQYF
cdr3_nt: TGTGCCAGCAGCTTAGAGGGTCGGGGGGCCCGCTACGAGCAGTACTTC

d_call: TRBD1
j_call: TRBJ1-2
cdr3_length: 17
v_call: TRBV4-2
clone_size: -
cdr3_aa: CASSLLEGTGEGYGYTF
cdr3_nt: TGTGCCAGCAGCCTTTTGGAAGGGACAGGGGAGGGCTATGGCTACACCTTC

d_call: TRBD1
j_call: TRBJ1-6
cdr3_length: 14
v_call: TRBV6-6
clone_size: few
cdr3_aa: CASTTGGYNSPLHF
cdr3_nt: TGTGCCAGCACAACAGGGGGGTATAATTCACCCCTCCACTTT

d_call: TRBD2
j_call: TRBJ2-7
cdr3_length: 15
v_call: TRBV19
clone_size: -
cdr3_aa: CASSPRGLAVGEQYF
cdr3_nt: TGTGCCAGTAGTCCCAGGGGACTAGCAGTAGGCGAGCAGTACTTC

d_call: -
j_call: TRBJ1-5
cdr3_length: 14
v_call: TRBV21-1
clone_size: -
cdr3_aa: CASIAQGAQQPQHF
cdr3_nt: TGTGCCAGCATAGCCCAGGGGGCACAACAGCCCCAGCATTTT

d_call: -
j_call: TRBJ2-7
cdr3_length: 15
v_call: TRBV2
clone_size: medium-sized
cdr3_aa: CASSVIFRSSYEQYF
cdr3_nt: TGTGCCAGCAGTGTTATCTTTAGAAGCTCCTACGAGCAGTACTTC

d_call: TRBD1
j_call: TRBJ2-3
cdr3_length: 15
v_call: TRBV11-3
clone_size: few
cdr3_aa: CASSPRQGKADTQYF
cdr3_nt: TGTGCCAGCAGCCCAAGACAGGGGAAGGCAGATACGCAGTATTTT

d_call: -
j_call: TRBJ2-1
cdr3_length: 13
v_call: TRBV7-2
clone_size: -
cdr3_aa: CASTSKLRNEQFF
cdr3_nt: TGTGCCAGCACCTCAAAACTCCGCAATGAGCAGTTCTTC

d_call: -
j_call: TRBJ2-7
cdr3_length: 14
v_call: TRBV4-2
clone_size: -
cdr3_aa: CASSQDPGQYEQYF
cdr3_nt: TGTGCCAGCAGCCAAGATCCCGGACAGTACGAGCAGTACTTC

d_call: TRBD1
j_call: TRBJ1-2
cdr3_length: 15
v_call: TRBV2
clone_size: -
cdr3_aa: CASRKGTGGTYGYTF
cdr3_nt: TGTGCCAGCAGAAAGGGGACAGGGGGGACCTATGGCTACACCTTC

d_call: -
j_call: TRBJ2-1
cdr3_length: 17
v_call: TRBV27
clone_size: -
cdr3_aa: CASSLLLSDSSYNEQFF
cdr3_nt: TGTGCCAGCAGTTTGTTATTAAGCGACAGCTCCTACAATGAGCAGTTCTTC